These 5 T cell receptor beta chains share one sample of origin, sequenced in a study of breast tumors, draining lymph nodes, adjacent tissues. MiXCR, run by TCRdb on the multiplex PCR reads, gives a single entry per CDR3 protein. The table has approximately 7,100 distinct CDR3 sequences, 65% to 80% seen once. Sequenced input: tumor-adjacent breast tissue. These receptors were collected from a female donor with breast cancer. Some clones in this sample may be carry-over from other donors' samples.

V is TRBV19 and J is TRBJ2-1, with a tentative D call TRBD2 (5 bases). Germline CDR1 and CDR2: LNHDA and SQIVND (reference sequence). V was shortened by 4 bases and J by 0 bases, with 13 bases between the two germline ends. The CDR3 extends over 16 amino acids. The CDR3 here is CASSRKADISYNEQFF. The CDR3 DNA reads as TGTGCCAGTAGTAGGAAAGCGGATATCTCCTACAATGAGCAGTTCTTC.

This clonotype was picked up one time. This chain connects TRBV20-1 to TRBJ2-5; D uncertain. The CDR3 has 12 residues. Trimming left V 6 bases short and J 5 bases short, with 13 bases between. CDR1 is DFQATT and CDR2 is SNEGSKA in the germline V gene (reference sequence). In nucleotides, the CDR3 is TGCAGTGCCAGAATGTTTAGGGAGACCCAGTACTTC. It is translated as CSARMFRETQYF.

This clonotype was recorded only once. The chain uses TRBV28 and TRBJ1-5; the match to TRBD1 covers 9 bases. The CDR3 runs to 16 residues. The germline V gene encodes CDR1 MDHEN and CDR2 SYDVKM. Trimming cost V 5 bases and J 4 bases; bases outside gene matches: 9. CDR3 sequence reads: CASSPTRDRGNQPQHF. Here the CDR3 DNA reads TGTGCCAGCAGTCCTACCCGAGACAGGGGGAATCAGCCCCAGCATTTT.

The chain combines TRBV20-1 with TRBJ2-7, with D unclear. This CDR3 has 13 residues. Per germline, CDR1 DFQATT and CDR2 SNEGSKA (reference sequence). V was shortened by 0 bases and J by 0 bases, with 6 bases between the two germline ends. The DNA of the CDR3 is TGCAGTGCTAGAGATTTCCTCTCCTACGAGCAGTACTTC. Translating it yields CSARDFLSYEQYF.

This clonotype has at least ten counts. This chain joins TRBV3-1 and TRBJ1-5; possible D gene TRBD1, 5 bases. The CDR3 extends over 14 amino acids. The V end lost 1 base, the J end lost 9 bases, and 13 bases lay between the germline ends. Germline V CDR1 and CDR2: LGHDT, YNNKEL (reference sequence). CDR3 bases: TGTGCCAGCAGCCAAGGATGGGGCCGTCCGCCCCAGCATTTT. It yields the protein CASSQGWGRPPQHF.